Below are 17 T cell receptor beta chains sequenced from a single sample in a study of vaccination and CD4 T cells after COVID-19. Time point reported: late sampling 161 to 241 days after vaccination in a few convalescent patients. As for treatment: approximately nine-day PBMC culture with coronavirus spike peptide pools or control peptides (ViraFEST assay). These receptors have no known antigen. The study sequenced cultured CD4+ T cell DNA using the Oncomine TCR Beta short-read assay. TCRdb called the PCR reads again in MiXCR, with one record for every CDR3 protein. The data hold about 25,000 distinct CDR3 sequences, with roughly 31% observed a single time. This specimen consisted of CD4+ T cells from blood, cultured in vitro, obtained about 7 months after SARS-CoV-2 vaccination. The origin of the receptors is a human donor who had recovered from COVID-19.

This clonotype was picked up a small number of times. The chain joins TRBV20-1 to TRBJ2-3; 7 positions agree with TRBD1. V dropped 5 bases and J dropped 2; count of bases not matched to a gene: 7. CDR3 length: 14 amino acids. From germline, CDR1 is DFQATT and CDR2 SNEGSKA (reference sequence). For the CDR3, the DNA is TGCAGTGCTGGTACAGGGGACACCACAGATACGCAGTATTTT. Translated, it gives CSAGTGDTTDTQYF.

In this sample, this clonotype turned up a few times. The rearrangement joins TRBV7-2 to TRBJ2-6; 9 bases map to TRBD1. This CDR3 is built from 16 residues. The germline gives CDR1 SGHTA, CDR2 FQGNSA. Germline trimming cut 7 bases from V and 4 bases from J; bases unmatched to any gene: 8. CDR3: CASNPGQGSGANVLTF. The CDR3 region has the DNA TGTGCCAGCAATCCGGGACAGGGATCCGGGGCCAACGTCCTGACTTTC.

The chain is built from TRBV11-2 and TRBJ1-1; 7 bases align to TRBD1. Germline CDR1 and CDR2: SGHAT and FQNNGV. Trimming removed 2 bases from V and 4 bases from J; junction bases left unmatched: 1. This CDR3 region has 13 residues. The CDR3 reads CASSLQGGTEAFF. DNA of the CDR3: TGTGCCAGCAGCTTACAGGGGGGCACTGAAGCTTTCTTT.

There are a few counts of this clonotype. The CDR3 DNA reads as TGTGCCAGCAGTTTGATACCAGCCACCCCGGATACGCAGTATTTT. Protein sequence: CASSLIPATPDTQYF. The chain employs TRBV28 and TRBJ2-3; the D is unclear. In germline, CDR1 is MDHEN, CDR2 SYDVKM. The germline V and J ends were trimmed by 3 bases and 6 bases, with 16 bases remaining between them. The CDR3 covers 15 residues.

Within the sample, this clonotype is medium-sized. The V gene is TRBV15, the J gene TRBJ1-5, with D perhaps TRBD1 (5 bases). Germline V gives CDR1 LNHNV, CDR2 YYDKDF (reference sequence). The CDR3 is made up of 15 amino acids. The V end lost 4 bases, the J end lost 2 bases, and 12 bases lay between the germline ends. The CDR3 here is CATSIGVYGNQPQHF. In nucleotides, the CDR3 is TGTGCCACCAGCATAGGGGTTTACGGCAATCAGCCCCAGCATTTT.

The gene calls are TRBV14 and TRBJ2-1, with TRBD2 identical over 12 bases. In germline, CDR1 is SGHDN, CDR2 FVKESK. The CDR3 extends over 19 amino acids. The junction had 17 bases not matched to a gene; V was cut back by 3 bases and J by 8 bases. The CDR3 DNA sequence: TGTGCCAGCAGCCAGGGTAGGGTCAAAGGACTAGCGGGAATGTATGAGCAGTTCTTC. Translated, it gives CASSQGRVKGLAGMYEQFF.

The chain recombines TRBV6-1 with TRBJ1-3; D is undetermined. The CDR3 loop spans 15 amino acids. The ends were cut back, 7 bases at V and 0 bases at J, with 13 bases in the middle. Germline loops: CDR1 MNHNS, CDR2 SASEGT. CDR3 DNA: TGTGCCAGCACCGACCCAGGTCCCTCTGGAAACACCATATATTTT. Translating gives CASTDPGPSGNTIYF.

The CDR3 DNA is TGCAGTGCTAGCAGTTGGGCTGAGCAGTTCTTC. Residues: CSASSWAEQFF. V usage is TRBV20-1 and J usage is TRBJ2-1; D is unclear. V dropped 3 bases and J dropped 9 bases, with 9 bases sitting between them. The CDR3 is 11 amino acids. CDR1 is DFQATT and CDR2 is SNEGSKA in the germline V gene (reference sequence).

The rearrangement links TRBV7-2 to TRBJ1-5; no clear D. CDR1 is SGHTA and CDR2 is FQGNSA in the germline V gene. This CDR3 region has 12 residues. The V and J ends lost 1 base and 6 bases respectively, with 4 bases between them. The CDR3: CASSLDGQPQHF. DNA of the CDR3: TGTGCCAGCAGCTTAGATGGTCAGCCCCAGCATTTT.

To note about this clonotype: Relative to the germline gene, one junction end is altered; a read error may explain this. J is TRBJ2-1 and V is TRBV10-3; the match to TRBD2 covers 13 bases. Germline V gene data show CDR1 as ENHRY and CDR2 as SYGVKD. The CDR3 is made up of 17 amino acids. The CDR3: CTISESGTSGVYNEQFF. The CDR3 DNA reads as TGTACCATCAGTGAGTCCGGGACTAGCGGGGTGTACAATGAGCAGTTCTTC.

This clonotype was counted between two and nine times. V gene TRBV20-1 combines with J gene TRBJ1-5, with D perhaps TRBD1 (5 bases). The CDR3 totals 13 residues. Germline lookup yields CDR1 DFQATT and CDR2 SNEGSKA (reference sequence). The V and J ends lost 5 bases and 5 bases respectively, with 13 bases between them. Here the CDR3 DNA reads TGCAGTGCTTTGGGACGGGACGATCAGCCCCAGCATTTT. Translation: CSALGRDDQPQHF.

The rearrangement links TRBV5-4 to TRBJ1-5, with unresolved D. Germline values: CDR1 SGHNT, CDR2 YYREEE (reference sequence). CDR3 length: 13 residues. Trimming left V 3 bases short and J 8 bases short, with 12 bases between. The CDR3 DNA is TGTGCCAGCAGCTCCGGACCGAAGGAGCCCCAGCATTTT. Protein product: CASSSGPKEPQHF.

This clonotype was counted a single time. The chain couples TRBV10-3 to TRBJ2-1, with 10 bases lining up with TRBD2. Germline V CDR1 and CDR2: ENHRY, SYGVKD. J gave up 6 bases and V 8 bases, and 16 bases lay outside the gene matches. The CDR3 length is 17 residues. CDR3 sequence (DNA): TGTGCCATCTCAAAAGAAGGGGCTAGCGGGAGTTTCAATGAGCAGTTCTTC. Translation gives CAISKEGASGSFNEQFF.

This clonotype was seen a few times. V and J are TRBV20-1 and TRBJ2-2, with 14 bases matching TRBD2. The CDR3 is 16 amino acids. Trimming removed 4 bases from V and 4 bases from J; junction bases left unmatched: 5. Germline CDR1 reads DFQATT; CDR2 reads SNEGSKA (reference sequence). For the CDR3, the DNA is TGCAGTGCTACGGGACTAGCGGGAGTCCTCACCGGGGAGCTGTTTTTT. Protein product: CSATGLAGVLTGELFF.

V and J are TRBV7-9 and TRBJ2-2; TRBD2 might be the D (6 bases). Germline CDR1 and CDR2: SEHNR and FQNEAQ (reference sequence). The CDR3 totals 17 residues. The ends were cut back, 5 bases at V and 0 bases at J, with 16 bases in the middle. In DNA, the CDR3 is TGTGCCAGCAGCCCTCTTACGGGGAGGACGAACACCGGGGAGCTGTTTTTT. Translation gives CASSPLTGRTNTGELFF.

The genes are TRBV6-1 and TRBJ2-1; 10 nucleotides line up with TRBD1. V lost 6 bases to trimming and J lost 4 bases; unmatched junction nucleotides: 6. The CDR3 covers 15 residues. Germline V gene sequence: CDR1 MNHNS, CDR2 SASEGT. The CDR3: CASRPDRGQYNEQFF. CDR3 DNA sequence: TGTGCCAGCAGACCCGACAGGGGGCAATACAATGAGCAGTTCTTC.

This clonotype rates as medium-sized. The CDR3 here is CAISEGADSNQPQHF. The CDR3, as DNA: TGTGCCATCAGTGAAGGGGCGGATAGCAATCAGCCCCAGCATTTT. This chain connects TRBV10-3 to TRBJ1-5, with D perhaps TRBD1 (5 bases). The V and J ends lost 3 bases and 0 bases respectively, with 9 bases between them. Germline CDR1 is ENHRY and CDR2 is SYGVKD. The CDR3 consists of 15 residues.